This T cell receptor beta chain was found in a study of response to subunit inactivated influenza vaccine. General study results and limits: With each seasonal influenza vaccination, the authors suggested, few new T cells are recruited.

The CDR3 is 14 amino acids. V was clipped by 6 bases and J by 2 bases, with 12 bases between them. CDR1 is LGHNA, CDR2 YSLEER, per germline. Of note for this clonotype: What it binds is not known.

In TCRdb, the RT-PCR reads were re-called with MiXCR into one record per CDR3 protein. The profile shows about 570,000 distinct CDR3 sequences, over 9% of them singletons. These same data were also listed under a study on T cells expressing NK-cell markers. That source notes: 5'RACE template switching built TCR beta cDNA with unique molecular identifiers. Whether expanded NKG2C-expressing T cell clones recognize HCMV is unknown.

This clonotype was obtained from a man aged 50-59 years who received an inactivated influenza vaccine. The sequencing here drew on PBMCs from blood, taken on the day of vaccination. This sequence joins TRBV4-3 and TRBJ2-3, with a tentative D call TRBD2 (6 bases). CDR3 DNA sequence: TGCGCCAGCAGTCCGGGACTTCTCACAGATACGCAGTATTTT. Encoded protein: CASSPGLLTDTQYF.